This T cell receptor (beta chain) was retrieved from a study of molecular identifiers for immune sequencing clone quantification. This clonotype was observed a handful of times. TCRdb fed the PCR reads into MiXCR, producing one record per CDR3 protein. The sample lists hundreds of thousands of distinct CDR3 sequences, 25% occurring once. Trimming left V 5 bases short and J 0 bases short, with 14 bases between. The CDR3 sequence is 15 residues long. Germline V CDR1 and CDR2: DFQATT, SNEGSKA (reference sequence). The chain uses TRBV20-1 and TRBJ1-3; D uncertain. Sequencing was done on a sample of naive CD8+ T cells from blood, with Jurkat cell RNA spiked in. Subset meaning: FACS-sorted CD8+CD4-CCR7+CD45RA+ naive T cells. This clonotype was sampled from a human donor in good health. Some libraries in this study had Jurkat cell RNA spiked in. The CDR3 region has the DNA TGCAGTGCTCGAGGAGACTGGGACTCTGGAAACACCATATATTTT. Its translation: CSARGDWDSGNTIYF.